These T cell receptor beta chains were read from a single sample in a study of shared clonotypes between healthy human individuals. Sequenced by immunoSEQ multiplex PCR; TCRdb stores in-frame clones only, minus some. This table holds roughly 2.5 million clones, around 94% found once. Sequenced: naive CD4+ T cells sorted from blood. The source of these receptors is a man between 18 and 29 years old in good health. Each CDR3 is given with its conserved first and last residue. D genes are given only for firm matches. Clone sizes are given selectively: once, few, many, or a class where the clone is expanded.

TRBV30	NA	NA	TRBJ1-2	CAWSVPGFRGGGYTF	TGTGCCTGGAGTGTACCGGGCTTTAGAGGTGGTGGCTACACCTTC
TRBV2	NA	NA	TRBJ2-1	CASTGSLSYNEQFF	TGTGCCAGCACGGGCAGTCTTTCCTACAATGAGCAGTTCTTC
TRBV9	NA	TRBD2	TRBJ2-1	CASSVLAGYYNEQFF	TGTGCCAGCAGCGTTCTAGCGGGTTACTACAATGAGCAGTTCTTC
TRBV21-1	NA	NA	TRBJ2-4	CASIPGCAGLDIQYF	TGTGCCAGCATCCCCGGTTGTGCGGGATTGGACATTCAGTACTTC
TRBV4-3	NA	TRBD1	TRBJ2-5	CASSHTTGDGETQYF	TGCGCCAGCAGCCACACCACAGGGGACGGGGAGACCCAGTACTTC
TRBV19	NA	NA	TRBJ2-7	CASSFARGDEQYF	TGTGCCAGTAGTTTCGCTCGAGGCGACGAGCAGTACTTC
TRBV10-3	NA	TRBD2	TRBJ2-2	CAISPGLANTGELFF	TGTGCCATCAGTCCGGGACTAGCGAATACCGGGGAGCTGTTTTTT
TRBV5-1	NA	NA	TRBJ2-5	CASSSTDGGGETQYF	TGCGCCAGCAGCTCTACCGATGGTGGCGGGGAGACCCAGTACTTC
TRBV19	NA	TRBD1	TRBJ2-3	CASMPRQGSISTDTQYF	TGTGCCAGTATGCCCCGACAGGGGTCCATTAGCACAGATACGCAGTATTTT
TRBV5-4	NA	NA	TRBJ1-1	CASSRPPNTEAFF	TGTGCCAGCAGCCGTCCACCGAACACTGAAGCTTTCTTT
TRBV27	NA	NA	TRBJ2-7	CAAGIYEQYF	TGTGCCGCCGGCATCTACGAGCAGTACTTC
TRBV7-2	NA	NA	TRBJ2-1	CASSLAGPRPLEQFF	TGTGCCAGCAGCTTAGCGGGACCGAGGCCTCTGGAGCAGTTCTTC
TRBV6-1	NA	NA	TRBJ2-1	CASSEHVSGAGNEQFF	TGTGCCAGCAGTGAACATGTGTCAGGGGCGGGTAATGAGCAGTTCTTC
TRBV6-6	NA	TRBD2	TRBJ2-7	CASRGLAGPYEQYF	TGTGCCAGCAGAGGGTTAGCGGGGCCCTACGAGCAGTACTTC
TRBV6-1	NA	TRBD1	TRBJ1-6	CASTGQTGDGSPLHF	TGTGCCAGCACGGGTCAGACAGGGGACGGGTCACCCCTCCACTTT
TRBV7-3	NA	NA	TRBJ2-6	CASSRSSGANVLTF	TGTGCCAGCAGCCGTAGCTCTGGGGCCAACGTCCTGACTTTC
TRBV4-3	NA	NA	TRBJ2-5	CASSQDTGVQTQYF	TGCGCCAGCAGCCAAGATACGGGGGTCCAGACCCAGTACTTC
TRBV6-1	NA	NA	TRBJ1-2	CASSSAGFFGYTF	TGTGCCAGCTCTAGCGCGGGCTTCTTCGGCTACACCTTC
TRBV7-9	NA	TRBD1	TRBJ2-3	CASSTRGPGDTQYF	TGTGCCAGCAGCACCAGGGGGCCGGGGGATACGCAGTATTTT
TRBV5-1	NA	TRBD1	TRBJ1-4	CASSLYGDRIGEKLFF	TGCGCCAGCAGCTTGTACGGGGACAGGATAGGCGAAAAACTGTTTTTT
TRBV20-1	NA	TRBD1	TRBJ1-2	CSARETGANTF	TGCAGTGCTAGAGAGACAGGGGCAAACACCTTC
TRBV7-3	NA	TRBD2	TRBJ2-6	CASSRGLAGANVLTF	TGTGCCAGCAGCCGCGGACTAGCTGGGGCCAACGTCCTGACTTTC
TRBV6-6	NA	TRBD1	TRBJ2-2	CASRGQGRTGELFF	TGTGCCAGCCGAGGACAGGGTAGGACCGGGGAGCTGTTTTTT
TRBV5-5	NA	NA	TRBJ2-5	CASSLVRGGETQYF	TGTGCCAGCAGCTTGGTGCGGGGTGGGGAGACCCAGTACTTC
TRBV7-7	NA	TRBD1	TRBJ1-5	CASSPWTGDQPQHF	TGTGCTAGCAGCCCCTGGACAGGCGATCAGCCCCAGCATTTT
TRBV29-1	NA	TRBD2	TRBJ2-1	CSGCLRLASYNEQFF	TGCAGCGGATGTCTTAGACTAGCTAGCTACAATGAGCAGTTCTTC
TRBV5-1	NA	TRBD1	TRBJ2-3	CASSSTGRDTDTQYF	TGCGCCAGCAGCTCGACAGGGAGAGACACAGATACGCAGTATTTT
TRBV30	NA	TRBD1	TRBJ2-7	CAWTGDSYNEQYF	TGTGCCTGGACTGGGGACAGTTACAACGAGCAGTACTTC
TRBV28	NA	TRBD1	TRBJ1-2	CASSLPDRGSGYTF	TGTGCCAGCAGTTTGCCGGACAGGGGCAGCGGCTACACCTTC
TRBV9	NA	TRBD2	TRBJ2-1	CASSDGAGARGVSYNEQFF	TGTGCCAGCAGCGATGGAGCGGGGGCGCGTGGGGTATCCTACAATGAGCAGTTCTTC
TRBV7-9	NA	NA	TRBJ1-4	CASEVGATNEKLFF	TGTGCGAGCGAGGTTGGGGCAACTAATGAAAAACTGTTTTTT
TRBV7-3	once	NA	TRBJ1-6	CASSLTGGWNSPLHF	TGTGCCAGCAGCTTAACGGGGGGTTGGAATTCACCCCTCCACTTT
TRBV25-1	NA	NA	TRBJ1-2	CASSDRGSGGYTF	TGTGCCAGCAGTGACCGGGGTTCGGGTGGCTACACCTTC
TRBV7-9	once	NA	TRBJ2-7	CASSPWGRNEQYF	TGTGCCAGCAGCCCCTGGGGCAGAAACGAGCAGTACTTC
TRBV19	NA	TRBD2	TRBJ2-3	CASSEGLAGVDTQYF	TGTGCCAGTAGTGAGGGACTAGCGGGGGTAGATACGCAGTATTTT
TRBV10-3	NA	NA	TRBJ1-2	CAISERGSTNYGYTF	TGTGCCATCAGTGAGAGGGGATCGACCAACTATGGCTACACCTTC
TRBV10-1	NA	TRBD1	TRBJ1-5	CASRGQGTGLCQPQHF	TGCGCCAGCAGAGGACAGGGTACAGGCCTATGTCAGCCCCAGCATTTT
TRBV18	NA	NA	TRBJ1-1	CASSPQGRVNTEAFF	TGTGCCAGCTCACCACAGGGCAGGGTGAACACTGAAGCTTTCTTT
TRBV14	NA	NA	TRBJ1-2	CASSSLGYGYTF	TGTGCCAGCAGCTCTCTGGGCTATGGCTACACCTTC
TRBV7-2	NA	TRBD1	TRBJ2-5	CASSPSTGTQTQYF	TGTGCCAGCAGCCCCTCGACAGGGACGCAGACCCAGTACTTC
TRBV7-9	NA	TRBD2	TRBJ2-5	CASSLGLAGIQETQYF	TGTGCCAGCAGCTTAGGACTAGCGGGGATCCAAGAGACCCAGTACTTC